These 10 T cell receptor beta chains were sequenced from one sample in a study of shared clonotypes between healthy human individuals. The assay was immunoSEQ multiplex PCR, and TCRdb's table has in-frame clones only and misses some. The sample holds about 2.1 million clones, 90% to 95% seen once. Naivety among CD8 cells was defined by CD45RO negativity and positive CCR7 selection, thereby excluding terminally differentiated effector memory CD45RA+ cells. Sequenced material: naive CD8+ T cells from PBMCs. The origin of the receptors is a young man in good health. Some clones in this sample may be carry-over from other donors' samples.

The chain links TRBV27 to TRBJ1-1, with D possibly being TRBD1 (6 bases). The CDR3 is 15 amino acids. In germline, CDR1 is MNHEY, CDR2 SMNVEV (reference sequence). Between the trimmed V and J ends, which lost 1 base and 3 bases, there was a span of 12 bases. The CDR3 sequence: CASSLLGGGDTEAFF. The CDR3, as DNA: TGTGCCAGCAGTTTATTAGGTGGGGGCGACACTGAAGCTTTCTTT.

This rearrangement joins TRBV19 to TRBJ1-5; tentatively, D is TRBD1 (5 bases). Trimming shortened V by 4 bases and J by 9 bases, and 13 bases separated the two germline ends. CDR1 is LNHDA, CDR2 SQIVND, per germline (reference sequence). This CDR3 spans 13 amino acids. CDR3: CASSTYRGGPQHF. The CDR3 DNA reads TGTGCCAGTAGTACCTACCGGGGGGGGCCCCAGCATTTT. The full variable domain, with the rest looked up from reference TRBV19 and TRBJ1-5, is DGGITQSPKYLFRKEGQNVTLSCEQNLNHDAMYWYRQDPGQGLRLIYYSQIVNDFQKGDIAEGYSVSREKKESFPLTVTSAQKNPTAFYLCASSTYRGGPQHFGDGTRLSIL.

The chain is built from TRBV13 and TRBJ1-1; D is perhaps TRBD1 (5 bases). Trimming stripped 5 bases from V and 1 base from J, with 14 bases between. Germline V gene sequence: CDR1 PRHDT, CDR2 FYEKMQ (reference sequence). CDR3 size: 15 residues. DNA for the CDR3: TGTGCCAGCAGCCCGGGGGGAGGTGGGAACACTGAAGCTTTCTTT. Its protein is CASSPGGGGNTEAFF. The entire variable domain, with the rest obtained from reference TRBV13 and TRBJ1-1, is as follows: AAGVIQSPRHLIKEKRETATLKCYPIPRHDTVYWYQQGPGQDPQFLISFYEKMQSDKGSIPDRFSAQQFSDYHSELNMSSLELGDSALYFCASSPGGGGNTEAFFGQGTRLTVV.

V gene TRBV11-2 combines with J gene TRBJ2-7; tentative D call: TRBD1 (6 bases). The germline V gene encodes CDR1 SGHAT and CDR2 FQNNGV. This CDR3 contains 16 residues. Trimming removed 5 bases from V and 0 bases from J, with 17 bases in between. The DNA of the CDR3 is TGTGCCAGCAGCGAAAAGGACAGATCGAGCTCCTACGAGCAGTACTTC. Translated: CASSEKDRSSSYEQYF.

Only a few counts were recorded for this clone. This chain joins TRBV9 and TRBJ2-7; 10 bases align to TRBD1. With 4 bases clipped from V and 0 bases from J, the junction kept 1 base outside the gene matches. The CDR3 covers 14 residues. The germline V gene has CDR1 SGDLS and CDR2 YYNGEE. CDR3 DNA: TGTGCCAGCAGCCGGACAGGGGGCTCCTACGAGCAGTACTTC. As protein: CASSRTGGSYEQYF. Based on the CDR3 plus reference TRBV9 and TRBJ2-7, the full variable domain is DSGVTQTPKHLITATGQRVTLRCSPRSGDLSVYWYQQSLDQGLQFLIQYYNGEERAKGNILERFSAQQFPDLHSELNLSSLELGDSALYFCASSRTGGSYEQYFGPGTRLTVT.

The chain links TRBV27 to TRBJ2-7; perhaps TRBD1 as D (6 bases). V was trimmed by 2 bases and J by 3 bases, leaving 14 bases between them. Germline CDR1 is MNHEY and CDR2 is SMNVEV (reference sequence). This CDR3 is built from 15 residues. CDR3: CASSLTGHRNYEQYF. CDR3 bases: TGTGCCAGCAGTTTAACGGGACATCGGAACTACGAGCAGTACTTC.

The rearrangement uses TRBV28 and TRBJ2-1; possible D gene TRBD1, 6 bases. This CDR3 has 14 residues. Germline V CDR1 and CDR2: MDHEN, SYDVKM. V shed 6 bases and J shed 5 bases, with 14 bases lying between them. The CDR3 DNA follows: TGTGCCAGCAGAATATCTCACAGGGACAATGAGCAGTTCTTC. Its protein product is CASRISHRDNEQFF.

This chain uses TRBV4-2 with TRBJ2-1; TRBD2 matches at 10 bases. After removal of 8 bases from V and 7 bases from J, the junction contained 8 bases not matched to a gene. Germline CDR1 is LGHNA and CDR2 is YNFKEQ. The CDR3 is 14 residues long. The CDR3 sequence is CASAASGRGNEQFF. Here the CDR3 DNA reads TGTGCCAGCGCTGCCAGCGGGAGGGGTAATGAGCAGTTCTTC.

This clone was recorded only once. This sequence joins TRBV27 and TRBJ1-1; D not resolved. CDR1 and CDR2 from the germline V gene are MNHEY and SMNVEV (reference sequence). This CDR3 is built from 16 residues. V lost 5 bases to trimming and J lost 0 bases, with 16 bases between them. The CDR3: CASSPPSTAMNTEAFF. CDR3 DNA: TGTGCCAGCAGTCCCCCGTCGACGGCAATGAACACTGAAGCTTTCTTT.

The table lists this clone with a count of one. The V and J genes are TRBV10-2 and TRBJ2-1; D unresolved. This CDR3 region has 13 residues. The V end was cut by 4 bases, the J end by 12 bases, with 16 bases between. Germline V gives CDR1 WSHSY, CDR2 SAAADI. CDR3 protein: CASSAGDPYGQFF. For the CDR3, the DNA is TGCGCCAGCAGTGCAGGAGACCCCTATGGGCAGTTCTTC.